The source of this T cell receptor delta chain is a study of γδ T cells in repeated Plasmodium falciparum infection. Across the whole study: Over 644 days, donors received four mosquito-bite P. falciparum NF54 infections. Sampling occurred at baseline, pre-infection for selected infections, and 21 days post-infection.

TRG and TRD sequences were obtained from every sorted gammadelta sample. TCRdb redid the clone calls on the multiplex PCR reads with CATT. This table has under 65,000 delta-chain clones, roughly 1.8% appearing once. Flow sorting of PBMC yielded separate Vgamma9/Vdelta2+ and Vdelta2-negative gammadelta T cell populations for bulk repertoire analysis. V trimming: 1 base; J trimming: 4 bases; junction bases outside the gene matches: 26. The CDR3 has 21 residues. Germline lookup yields CDR1 TVYSNPD and CDR2 GDNSRS (reference sequence). Of note for this clone: The mismatch at residue 10 between this DNA's translation and the TCRdb protein of a much larger clone likely reflects a read error; the protein shown is translated from the DNA.

This TCR derives from a pool of human donors (malaria-infected and uninfected, not separated). Specimen: gamma-delta T cells from blood. This rearrangement joins TRDV3 to TRDJ1, with 11 bases fitting TRDD3. CDR3 region: CAFIARLFLAGGYIISDKLIF. CDR3 coding DNA: TGTGCCTTTATTGCCCGCCTATTCCTCGCTGGGGGATACATAATAAGCGATAAACTCATCTTT.